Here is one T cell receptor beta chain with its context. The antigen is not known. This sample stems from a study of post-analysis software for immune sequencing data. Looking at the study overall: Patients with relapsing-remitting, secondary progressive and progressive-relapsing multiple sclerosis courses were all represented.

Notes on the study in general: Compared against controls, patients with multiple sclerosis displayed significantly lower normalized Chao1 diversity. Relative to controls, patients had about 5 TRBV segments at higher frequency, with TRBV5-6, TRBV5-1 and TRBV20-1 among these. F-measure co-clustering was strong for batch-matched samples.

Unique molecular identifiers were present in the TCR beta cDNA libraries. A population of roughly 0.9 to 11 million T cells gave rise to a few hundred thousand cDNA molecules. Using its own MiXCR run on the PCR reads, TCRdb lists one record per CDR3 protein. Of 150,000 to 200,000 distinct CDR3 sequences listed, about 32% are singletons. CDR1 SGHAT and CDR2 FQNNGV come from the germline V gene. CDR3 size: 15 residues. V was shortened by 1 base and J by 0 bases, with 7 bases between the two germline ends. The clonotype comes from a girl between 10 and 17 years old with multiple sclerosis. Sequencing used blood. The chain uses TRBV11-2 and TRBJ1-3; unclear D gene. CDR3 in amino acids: CASSLGSYSGNTIYF. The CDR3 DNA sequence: TGTGCCAGCAGCTTAGGAAGCTACTCTGGAAACACCATATATTTT.